The sequence of this T cell receptor (beta chain) was determined in a study of neurological immune-mediated disorders. V lost 6 bases and J 5 bases, leaving 17 bases between the germline ends. The germline V gene encodes CDR1 DFQATT and CDR2 SNEGSKA (reference sequence). This CDR3 contains 13 residues. PBMCs numbering 2 million and stored at -80 C yielded the unsorted libraries. 5'RACE with 10-nucleotide random UMIs generated the cDNA. TCRdb passed the 5' RACE reads through MiXCR, listing each CDR3 protein once. The sample comprises about 92,000 distinct CDR3 sequences, roughly 3.2% of which are singletons, and 2.9% rests with the top ten. This clonotype appeared many times.

This chain uses TRBV20-1 with TRBJ2-7; D not certain. This clonotype originated in a woman between 45 and 60 years old with multiple sclerosis. Source material: PBMCs. CDR3 amino acids: CSAPTGGPDEQYF. The CDR3 nucleotides read TGCAGTGCCCCGACGGGTGGTCCGGACGAGCAGTACTTC.